These 15 T cell receptor beta chains originate from one sample sequenced in a study of beta chain features in type 1 diabetes listed by TCRdb under 2018. The library was obtained by the immunoSEQ multiplex PCR assay. All of the isolated RNA was reverse transcribed with the High Capacity cDNA Reverse Transcription Kit, so expressed TCRB transcripts were sequenced. TCRdb took this table from immuneACCESS and kept in-frame rearrangements with V and J called. Such tables lack part of the clones; where checked against another copy, unresolved V genes explain under half of the gap, and the rest is unexplained. The sample contains 200,000 to 250,000 clones, 9.6% of them found a single time. Around 0.031% of the sample goes to the ten largest clones. The sample taken for sequencing was naive CD4+ T cells from blood. What the cell subset or site label conveys for this sample: true naive CD4+ T cells. Receptors originate from a woman aged 18-35 years in good health.

This clone was detected only a few times. V and J are TRBV5-1 and TRBJ2-7, with 7 bases that match TRBD2. Unmatched junction bases numbered 3, after V lost 0 bases and J lost 0 bases. The CDR3 has 15 amino acids. Germline CDR1 and CDR2: SGHRS and YFSETQ. CDR3 in amino acids: CASSLDGGGSYEQYF. CDR3 sequence (DNA): TGCGCCAGCAGCTTGGACGGCGGGGGCTCCTACGAGCAGTACTTC. The full variable domain, completed using reference TRBV5-1 and TRBJ2-7, is KAGVTQTPRYLIKTRGQQVTLSCSPISGHRSVSWYQQTPGQGLQFLFEYFSETQRNKGNFPGRFSGRQFSNSRSEMNVSTLELGDSALYLCASSLDGGGSYEQYFGPGTRLTVT.

This clone was detected only a few times. The genes are TRBV7-6 and TRBJ2-2, with D possibly matching TRBD2 (5 bases). CDR3 size: 13 residues. CDR1 is SGHVS and CDR2 is FNYEAQ in the germline V gene. Deletions cut 1 base from V and 10 bases from J, with 10 bases between. The CDR3 loop reads CASSLGRLAELFF. The CDR3 bases are TGTGCCAGCAGCTTAGGTCGGCTAGCGGAGCTGTTTTTT.

This clone has just a few counts. The chain combines TRBV30 with TRBJ1-5; D is ambiguous. This CDR3 comprises 13 residues. V was pared by 1 base and J by 1 base, with 5 bases between. Germline CDR1 and CDR2: GTSNPN and SVGIG (reference sequence). CDR3 residues: CAWSAESNQPQHF. In DNA, the CDR3 is TGTGCCTGGAGTGCCGAGAGCAATCAGCCCCAGCATTTT.

The sample holds a few counts of this clone. The chain recombines TRBV7-6 with TRBJ2-3; 10 bases fit TRBD1. Germline CDR1 SGHVS, CDR2 FNYEAQ. The CDR3 consists of 15 residues. The trim removed 5 bases at V and 1 base at J, leaving 3 bases unmatched. CDR3 loop: CASSGGQGGTDTQYF. The CDR3 DNA follows: TGTGCCAGCAGCGGCGGACAGGGGGGCACAGATACGCAGTATTTT.

The chain uses TRBV11-2 and TRBJ1-1, with 8 bases matching TRBD1. Germline V CDR1 and CDR2: SGHAT, FQNNGV. The V gene end was trimmed by 5 bases and the J gene end by 0 bases; junction bases not matched to a gene: 2. This CDR3 region has 14 residues. The CDR3 nucleotides read TGTGCCAGCAGCAAGACAGGGGTGAACACTGAAGCTTTCTTT. This encodes CASSKTGVNTEAFF.

This clone was observed a few times. The identical CDR3 is also encoded by other nucleotide sequences in the sample. J is TRBJ2-2 and V is TRBV9; D remains unclear. Between the trimmed V and J ends, which lost 1 base and 3 bases, there was a span of 7 bases. The germline CDR1 and CDR2 sequences are SGDLS and YYNGEE. The CDR3 has 14 amino acids. The CDR3 region has the DNA TGTGCCAGCAGCGTACGTGGCTACACCGGGGAGCTGTTTTTT. As protein: CASSVRGYTGELFF.

As concerns this clone: In the same sample, other DNA sequences code for this CDR3. The gene calls are TRBV5-1 and TRBJ2-5; D ambiguous. Per the germline V gene, CDR1 is SGHRS and CDR2 is YFSETQ. The CDR3 length is 12 residues. Trimming stripped 0 bases from V and 4 bases from J, with 4 bases between. The CDR3 loop is CASSLAGETQYF. The CDR3 DNA sequence: TGCGCCAGCAGCTTGGCCGGAGAGACCCAGTACTTC.

This clone has only a few counts. This chain uses TRBV28 with TRBJ2-3, with TRBD1 matching over 7 bases. The V gene's germline CDR1 is MDHEN and CDR2 SYDVKM. V lost 8 bases, J lost 2 bases, and 7 bases stayed unmatched. The CDR3 is made up of 14 amino acids. Here the CDR3 reads CASLTGILTDTQYF. Written as DNA, the CDR3 is TGTGCCAGCTTGACAGGGATCCTCACAGATACGCAGTATTTT.

This clone was seen a few times. CDR3 DNA: TGTGCCAGCCGGCGGGTAACTGGCTACACCTTC. It encodes CASRRVTGYTF. V usage is TRBV5-6 and J usage is TRBJ1-2; D gene ambiguous. Per the germline V gene, CDR1 is SGHDT and CDR2 is YYEEEE. The V end lost 7 bases, the J end lost 7 bases, and 11 bases lay between the germline ends. The CDR3 covers 11 residues.

The chain links TRBV11-2 to TRBJ2-1; 7 bases align to TRBD1. Germline V lookup: CDR1 SGHAT, CDR2 FQNNGV. V lost 5 bases and J lost 3; bases outside the gene matches: 4. The CDR3 totals 14 residues. This CDR3 reads CASSGRQGYNEQFF. The CDR3 DNA reads TGTGCCAGCAGCGGAAGACAGGGCTACAATGAGCAGTTCTTC. Full variable domain (remainder filled in from reference TRBV11-2 and TRBJ2-1): EAGVAQSPRYKIIEKRQSVAFWCNPISGHATLYWYQQILGQGPKLLIQFQNNGVVDDSQLPKDRFSAERLKGVDSTLKIQPAKLEDSAVYLCASSGRQGYNEQFFGPGTRLTVL.

The chain combines TRBV7-3 with TRBJ2-3; 11 bases match TRBD2. V lost 2 bases, J lost 4 bases, and 5 bases stayed unmatched. The germline CDR1 and CDR2 sequences are SGHTA and FQGTGA. The CDR3 length is 16 residues. As DNA, the CDR3 is TGTGCCAGCAGCTTAGGGGGTAGCGGGGGGGCAGATACGCAGTATTTT. Amino acids: CASSLGGSGGADTQYF.

This clone was observed a handful of times. The gene calls are TRBV6-1 and TRBJ2-7; D is perhaps TRBD1 (6 bases). The CDR3 runs to 14 residues. The germline gives CDR1 MNHNS, CDR2 SASEGT. Trimming removed 4 bases from V and 2 bases from J, with 12 bases in between. The CDR3 loop is CASSVGAGPYEQYF. For the CDR3, the DNA is TGTGCCAGCAGTGTGGGGGCCGGACCCTACGAGCAGTACTTC.

This clone was counted between two and nine times. The V and J genes are TRBV10-3 and TRBJ2-3, with 7 bases fitting TRBD2. The germline CDR1 and CDR2 sequences are ENHRY and SYGVKD. Trimming took 10 bases from V and 1 from J; bases not matched to a gene: 11. CDR3 length: 15 amino acids. CDR3 sequence: CATESSLAGTDTQYF. For the CDR3, the DNA is TGTGCCACCGAGTCCTCCCTAGCGGGCACAGATACGCAGTATTTT.

This clone occurred a few times. J is TRBJ2-3 and V is TRBV6-5; maybe TRBD1 (6 bases). The CDR3 extends over 13 amino acids. Per the germline V gene, CDR1 is MNHEY and CDR2 is SVGAGI. V shed 6 bases and J shed 3 bases, with 10 bases lying between them. CDR3 protein: CASRIQGTDTQYF. The CDR3 DNA is TGTGCCAGCAGGATACAGGGAACAGATACGCAGTATTTT.

This clone was seen many times. The chain links TRBV4-2 to TRBJ2-7; D is perhaps TRBD1 (5 bases). V lost 0 bases and J lost 5, with 14 bases in between. This CDR3 has 15 residues. Germline CDR1 and CDR2: LGHNA and YNFKEQ. Written as DNA, the CDR3 is TGTGCCAGCAGCCAAGATCTGTCAGGGAATAACGAGCAGTACTTC. It yields the protein CASSQDLSGNNEQYF.